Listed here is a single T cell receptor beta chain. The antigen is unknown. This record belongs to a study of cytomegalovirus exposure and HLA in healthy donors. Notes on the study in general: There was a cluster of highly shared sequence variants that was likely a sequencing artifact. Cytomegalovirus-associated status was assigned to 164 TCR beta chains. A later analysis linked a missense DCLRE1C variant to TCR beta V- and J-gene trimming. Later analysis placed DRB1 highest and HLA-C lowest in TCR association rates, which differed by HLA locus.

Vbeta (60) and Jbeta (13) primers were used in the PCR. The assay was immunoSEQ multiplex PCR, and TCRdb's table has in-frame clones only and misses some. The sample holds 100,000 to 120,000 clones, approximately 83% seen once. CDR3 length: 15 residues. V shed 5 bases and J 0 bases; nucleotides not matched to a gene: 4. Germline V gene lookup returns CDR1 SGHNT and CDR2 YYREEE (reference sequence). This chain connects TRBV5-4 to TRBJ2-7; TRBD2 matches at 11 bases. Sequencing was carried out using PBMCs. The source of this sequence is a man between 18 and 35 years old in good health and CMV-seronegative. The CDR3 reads CASSYLAGGSYEQYF. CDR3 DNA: TGTGCCAGCAGTTATCTAGCGGGAGGCTCCTACGAGCAGTACTTC.